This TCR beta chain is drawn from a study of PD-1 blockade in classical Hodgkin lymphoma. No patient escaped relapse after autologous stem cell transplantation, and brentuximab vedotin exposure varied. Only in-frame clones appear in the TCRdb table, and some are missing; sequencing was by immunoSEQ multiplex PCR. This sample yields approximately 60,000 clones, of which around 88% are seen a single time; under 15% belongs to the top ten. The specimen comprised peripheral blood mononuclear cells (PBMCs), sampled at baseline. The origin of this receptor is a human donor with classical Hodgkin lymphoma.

The CDR3 coding sequence is TGTGCCAGCTCCCGGAATACAGGGCATTATGATTCACCCCTCCACTTT. Encoded protein: CASSRNTGHYDSPLHF. The V call is TRBV18, the J call TRBJ1-6, with D possibly matching TRBD1 (6 bases). Germline CDR1 KGHSH, CDR2 LQKENI. This CDR3 is built from 16 residues. Deletions cut 6 bases from V and 8 bases from J, with 20 bases between.